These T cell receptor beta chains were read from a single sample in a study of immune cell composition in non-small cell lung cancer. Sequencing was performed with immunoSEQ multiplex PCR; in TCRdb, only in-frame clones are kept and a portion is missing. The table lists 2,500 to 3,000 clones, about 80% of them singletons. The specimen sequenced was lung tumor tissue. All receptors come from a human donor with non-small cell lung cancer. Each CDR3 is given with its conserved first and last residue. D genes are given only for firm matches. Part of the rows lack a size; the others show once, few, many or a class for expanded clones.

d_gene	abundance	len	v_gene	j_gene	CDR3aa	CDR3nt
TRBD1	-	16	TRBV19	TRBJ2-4	CASSISPGGPKNIQYF	TGTGCCAGTAGTATTTCTCCAGGGGGACCCAAAAACATTCAGTACTTC
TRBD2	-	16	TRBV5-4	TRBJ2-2	CASSVRTSGNTGELFF	TGTGCCAGCAGCGTACGGACTAGCGGGAACACCGGGGAGCTGTTTTTT
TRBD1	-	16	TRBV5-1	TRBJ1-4	CASSLGRTGGYEKLFF	TGCGCCAGCAGCTTGGGTCGGACAGGGGGCTATGAAAAACTGTTTTTT
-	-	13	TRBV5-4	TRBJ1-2	CASSGGVQRGYTF	TGTGCCAGCAGCGGGGGGGTTCAGAGGGGCTACACCTTC
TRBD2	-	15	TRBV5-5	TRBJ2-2	CASSLGLAGAGELFF	TGTGCCAGCAGCTTGGGACTAGCGGGAGCCGGGGAGCTGTTTTTT
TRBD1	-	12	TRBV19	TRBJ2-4	CASMTTGSIQYF	TGTGCCAGTATGACGACAGGGAGCATTCAGTACTTC
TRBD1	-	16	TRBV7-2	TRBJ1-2	CASSLEGAATYYGYTF	TGTGCCAGCAGCTTAGAGGGGGCAGCTACCTACTATGGCTACACCTTC
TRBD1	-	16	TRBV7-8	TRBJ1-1	CASRRGQSGANTEAFF	TGTGCCAGCAGGAGGGGGCAGTCAGGGGCGAACACTGAAGCTTTCTTT
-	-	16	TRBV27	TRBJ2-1	CASSLLLGDSYNEQFF	TGTGCCAGCAGTTTGCTTTTAGGAGACTCCTACAATGAGCAGTTCTTC
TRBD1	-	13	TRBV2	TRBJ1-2	CASKYSGTGLYTF	TGTGCCAGCAAATATTCGGGGACAGGGCTCTACACCTTC
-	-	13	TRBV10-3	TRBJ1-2	CAIGPDPNYGYTF	TGTGCCATCGGGCCCGATCCTAACTATGGCTACACCTTC
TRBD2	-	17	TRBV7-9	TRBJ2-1	CASSLVPIAGEPNEQFF	TGTGCCAGCAGCTTAGTCCCGATAGCGGGAGAGCCCAATGAGCAGTTCTTC
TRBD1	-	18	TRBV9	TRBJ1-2	CASSTSRDRSERRSGYTF	TGTGCCAGCAGCACGTCACGGGACAGGAGCGAACGAAGGAGTGGCTACACCTTC
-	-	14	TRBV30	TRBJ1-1	CAWDTEKMNTEAFF	TGTGCCTGGGACACGGAAAAGATGAACACTGAAGCTTTCTTT
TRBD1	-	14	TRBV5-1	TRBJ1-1	CASSKGQGNTEAFF	TGCGCCAGCAGCAAGGGACAGGGGAACACTGAAGCTTTCTTT
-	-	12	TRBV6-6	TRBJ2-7	CASSYASYEQYF	TGTGCCAGCAGTTACGCGTCCTACGAGCAGTACTTC
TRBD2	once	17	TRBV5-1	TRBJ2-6	CASSFRGGDSGANVLTF	TGCGCCAGCAGCTTCCGGGGGGGGGACTCTGGGGCCAACGTCCTGACTTTC
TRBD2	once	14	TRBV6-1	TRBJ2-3	CASQPGLGTDTQYF	TGTGCCTCCCAACCCGGACTAGGGACAGATACGCAGTATTTT
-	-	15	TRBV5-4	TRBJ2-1	CASSTGLLLYNEQFF	TGTGCCAGCAGCACCGGACTCTTACTTTACAATGAGCAGTTCTTC
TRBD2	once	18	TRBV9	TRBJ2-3	CASSVGGGLAGLQGTQYF	TGTGCCAGCAGCGTAGGGGGAGGGCTAGCGGGGCTGCAGGGTACGCAGTATTTT
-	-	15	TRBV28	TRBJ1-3	CASRTYTGSGNTIYF	TGTGCCAGCAGAACTTATACAGGGTCCGGAAACACCATATATTTT
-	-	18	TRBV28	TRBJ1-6	CASSSHNNGVLLDSPLHF	TGTGCCAGCAGTTCCCATAACAACGGGGTTCTTCTCGATTCACCCCTCCACTTT
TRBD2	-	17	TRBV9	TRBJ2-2	CASSVRRTSGNTGELFF	TGTGCCAGCAGCGTTAGGAGGACTAGCGGGAACACCGGGGAGCTGTTTTTT
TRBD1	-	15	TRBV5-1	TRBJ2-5	CASSFSDRARETQYF	TGCGCCAGCAGCTTCTCCGACAGGGCTCGAGAGACCCAGTACTTC
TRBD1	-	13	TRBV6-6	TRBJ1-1	CASSRTGSTEAFF	TGTGCCAGCAGTAGGACAGGGAGCACTGAAGCTTTCTTT
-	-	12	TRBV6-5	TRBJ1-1	CASSYGGTEAFF	TGTGCCAGCAGTTATGGGGGGACTGAAGCTTTCTTT
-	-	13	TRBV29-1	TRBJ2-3	CSPRLASTDTQYF	TGCAGCCCAAGACTCGCTAGCACAGATACGCAGTATTTT
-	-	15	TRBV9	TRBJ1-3	CASSVEGARGDTIYF	TGTGCCAGCAGCGTAGAAGGGGCTAGGGGCGACACCATATATTTT
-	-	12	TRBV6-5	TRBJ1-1	CASRTGSTEAFF	TGTGCCAGCAGAACTGGGAGCACTGAAGCTTTCTTT
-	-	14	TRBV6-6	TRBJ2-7	CASSYSNVRGEQYF	TGTGCCAGCAGTTACTCGAATGTCCGGGGCGAGCAGTACTTC
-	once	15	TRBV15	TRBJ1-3	CATSRGRKTGNTIYF	TGTGCCACCAGCAGGGGGAGGAAGACTGGAAACACCATATATTTT
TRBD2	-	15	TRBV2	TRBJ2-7	CASSEGGGGRYEQYF	TGTGCCAGCAGTGAAGGGGGCGGGGGGCGTTACGAGCAGTACTTC
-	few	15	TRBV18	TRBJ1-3	CASSPTDSRGNTIYF	TGTGCCAGCTCACCGACAGATTCAAGAGGAAACACCATATATTTT
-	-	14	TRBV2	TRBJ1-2	CASSGRIANYGYTF	TGTGCCAGCAGTGGGCGGATAGCTAACTATGGCTACACCTTC
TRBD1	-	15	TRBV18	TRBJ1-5	CASSRDRAVIQPQHF	TGTGCCAGCTCACGGGACAGGGCTGTAATTCAGCCCCAGCATTTT
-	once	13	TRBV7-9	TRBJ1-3	CASSLTGMYTIYF	TGTGCCAGCAGCTTAACAGGGATGTACACCATATATTTT
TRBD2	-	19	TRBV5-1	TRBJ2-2	CASSLAPGLADMNTGELFF	TGCGCCAGCAGCCTGGCGCCGGGACTAGCGGACATGAACACCGGGGAGCTGTTTTTT
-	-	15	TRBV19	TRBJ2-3	CASKRAWGGTDTQYF	TGTGCCAGTAAACGGGCGTGGGGGGGCACAGATACGCAGTATTTT
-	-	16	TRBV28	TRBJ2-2	CASSSYPPRDTGELFF	TGTGCCAGCAGTTCATACCCCCCTCGCGACACCGGGGAGCTGTTTTTT
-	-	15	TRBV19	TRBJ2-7	CASSPLSGYSYEQYF	TGTGCCAGTAGTCCCCTGTCGGGGTACTCCTACGAGCAGTACTTC
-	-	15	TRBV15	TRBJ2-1	CATSREGTWSNEQFF	TGTGCCACCAGCAGAGAGGGCACGTGGTCTAATGAGCAGTTCTTC
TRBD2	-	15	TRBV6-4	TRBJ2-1	CASSEGLGGGDEQFF	TGTGCCAGCAGTGAAGGACTAGGTGGGGGGGATGAGCAGTTCTTC